This TCR beta chain was observed in a study of control samples from healthy donors and cancer patients (dated by TCRdb to about 2020). The library was built by means of the immunoSEQ multiplex PCR assay. TCRdb re-hosts the immuneACCESS table, in-frame sequences only. Its copies lack some clones; in the studies checked, an unresolved V gene accounts for under half of them, and the cause for the rest is not known. The sample yields approximately 68,000 clones; 75% to 85% were counted once. The ten largest account for around a sixth of the sample. In the germline V gene, CDR1 corresponds to KGHDR and CDR2 to SFDVKD. V is pruned by 3 bases and J by 2 bases, leaving 3 bases of the junction without a gene match. Taken from cysteine to phenylalanine, the CDR3 has 15 residues. Only the CDR3 DNA stays, 45 bases, in frame from base 1. As for this clone: Its specific antigen is unknown. No clone much larger than this one lies a single base away; base qualities are absent.

The rearrangement combines TRBV24-1 with TRBJ1-2; 9 bases in the middle match TRBD1. The clonotype comes from a man between 60 and 75 years old in good health. The specimen was blood. CDR3 loop: CATSDPTGGNYGYTF. The DNA reads TGTGCCACCAGTGATCCGACAGGGGGGAACTATGGCTACACCTTC.